Listed below are T cell receptor beta chains from one sample, sequenced in a study of early T cells in non-severe SARS-CoV-2 infection. Each CDR3 protein gets one entry after TCRdb re-called the 5' RACE reads with MiXCR. The table shows roughly 45,000 distinct CDR3 sequences, with about 4.1% occurring only once. Material for sequencing was whole blood. The origin of the receptors is an adult who was a healthcare worker with PCR-confirmed SARS-CoV-2 infection or an uninfected control (not recorded which). Both conserved end residues are part of each CDR3. D genes are given only for firm matches. A clone size is listed for some rows: how often the clone was seen (once, few, many), or a class if it is expanded.

>TRBV29-1|TRBJ2-1|few|TRBD1|14
TGCAGCGTTGAAGGCAGGGGGCTTGAGGATGAGCAGTTCTTC
CSVEGRGLEDEQFF
>TRBV20-1|TRBJ2-7|many|TRBD2|18
TGCAGTGCTTCCCCGACTAATCTAGCGGGAGCTAAGTCCTACGAGCAGTACTTC
CSASPTNLAGAKSYEQYF
>TRBV9|TRBJ2-1|many|TRBD2|15
TGTGCCAGCAGCGTAGAACTAGCGGGCGTGGATGAGCAGTTCTTC
CASSVELAGVDEQFF
>TRBV12-3/TRBV12-4|TRBJ1-1|few|NA|14
TGTGCCAGCACCCAAACAGGGTCGAACACTGAAGCTTTCTTT
CASTQTGSNTEAFF
>TRBV3-1|TRBJ2-1|NA|TRBD2|16
TGTGCCAGCAGCCCGGCCGGGACTAGTGGGACGAGTGAGCAGTTCTTC
CASSPAGTSGTSEQFF
>TRBV10-3|TRBJ1-5|many|NA|14
TGTGCCATCAGTGACGTCTGGGCGGATCAGCCCCAGCATTTT
CAISDVWADQPQHF
>TRBV4-3|TRBJ2-1|many|NA|17
TGCGCCAGCAGCCAAGATCGGGCCGCGGGCCACTACAATGAGCAGTTCTTC
CASSQDRAAGHYNEQFF
>TRBV19|TRBJ1-2|few|TRBD1|15
TGTGCCAGTAGCCTGAAGACCGGGACAGGGCATGGCTACACCTTC
CASSLKTGTGHGYTF
>TRBV15|TRBJ2-1|many|NA|16
TGTGCCACCAGCTGGCTTGAATTTCACGGAGACAATGAGCAGTTCTTC
CATSWLEFHGDNEQFF
>TRBV4-1|TRBJ1-6|many|NA|16
TGCGCCAGCAGCCAAGACCCGGGGTCCTATAATTCACCCCTCCACTTT
CASSQDPGSYNSPLHF
>TRBV5-6|TRBJ1-4|many|TRBD1|16
TGTGCCAGCAGCCTGCTACCGGGACAGCAAAATGAAAAACTGTTTTTT
CASSLLPGQQNEKLFF
>TRBV27|TRBJ1-1|many|NA|12
TGTGCCAGCTACCATCCGAACACTGAAGCTTTCTTT
CASYHPNTEAFF
>TRBV5-1|TRBJ2-2|NA|NA|12
TGCGCCAGCAGCTTGGAAACCGGGGAGCTGTTTTTT
CASSLETGELFF
>TRBV5-1|TRBJ1-5|many|TRBD1|15
TGCGCCAGCAGCTGGACAGGGGCCTCGGATCAGCCCCAGCATTTT
CASSWTGASDQPQHF
>TRBV7-2|TRBJ2-1|many|NA|19
TGTGCCAGCAGCCCTCCTCATCGCCCGGTACGGTACCGCTACAATGAGCAGTTCTTC
CASSPPHRPVRYRYNEQFF